A selection of T cell receptor beta chains follows, all from one sample in a study of cytomegalovirus exposure and HLA in healthy donors. Here immunoSEQ multiplex PCR was the method, and the copy in TCRdb shows in-frame clones only, minus some. The sample gives over 95,000 clones, 60% to 80% of which show up once; over 6.5% is in the top ten. The sequenced material came from PBMCs. These receptor sequences come from a man between 18 and 29 years old in good health and CMV-seropositive. Each CDR3 is given with its conserved first and last residue. Fields, in order: J gene, D gene, V gene, clone size, CDR3 DNA, CDR3 protein. A D gene is named only where the DNA matches it firmly. Only some rows state a clone size, as once, few, many or a class for expanded clones.

J gene: TRBJ2-1; D gene: NA; V gene: TRBV6-4; clone size: once; CDR3 DNA: TGTGCCAGCAGTGAAGGGGCCCCTTACAATGAGCAGTTCTTC; CDR3 protein: CASSEGAPYNEQFF
J gene: TRBJ2-7; D gene: NA; V gene: TRBV2; clone size: few; CDR3 DNA: TGTGCCAGCAAGCAGGGTAGATACGAGCAGTACTTC; CDR3 protein: CASKQGRYEQYF
J gene: TRBJ2-7; D gene: TRBD1; V gene: TRBV5-1; clone size: NA; CDR3 DNA: TGCGCCAGCAGCCTGGGACAGGAAGCTTACGAGCAGTACTTC; CDR3 protein: CASSLGQEAYEQYF
J gene: TRBJ1-2; D gene: TRBD1; V gene: TRBV5-1; clone size: NA; CDR3 DNA: TGCGCCAGCAGCATGACAGGGGGCGCCAGGAGGGGCTACACCTTC; CDR3 protein: CASSMTGGARRGYTF
J gene: TRBJ2-7; D gene: TRBD2; V gene: TRBV6-5; clone size: NA; CDR3 DNA: TGTGCCAGCAGTTCCGACGGACTAGCGGCCTACGAGCAGTACTTC; CDR3 protein: CASSSDGLAAYEQYF
J gene: TRBJ1-2; D gene: TRBD1; V gene: TRBV13; clone size: few; CDR3 DNA: TGTGCCAGCAGCTTGACCCGGGACAGTGGCTACACCTTC; CDR3 protein: CASSLTRDSGYTF
J gene: TRBJ1-1; D gene: NA; V gene: TRBV6-5; clone size: few; CDR3 DNA: TGTGCCAGCAGTTACTCGAAGCCCGGGACAGAAGCTTTCTTT; CDR3 protein: CASSYSKPGTEAFF
J gene: TRBJ2-7; D gene: TRBD1; V gene: TRBV7-2; clone size: NA; CDR3 DNA: TGTGCCAGCAGCGAAACCGGGACAGTAAGCTCCTACGAGCAGTACTTC; CDR3 protein: CASSETGTVSSYEQYF
J gene: TRBJ2-3; D gene: TRBD2; V gene: TRBV19; clone size: NA; CDR3 DNA: TGTGCCAGTAGTAGCGGGGGAAACCCAGATACGCAGTATTTT; CDR3 protein: CASSSGGNPDTQYF
J gene: TRBJ1-1; D gene: NA; V gene: TRBV5-6; clone size: few; CDR3 DNA: TGTGCCAGCAGCTCAATGGACAAGGAAGCTTTCTTT; CDR3 protein: CASSSMDKEAFF
J gene: TRBJ2-3; D gene: TRBD2; V gene: TRBV29-1; clone size: NA; CDR3 DNA: TGCAGCTTTGCCAGCGGGGGACGTTCGGATACGCAGTATTTT; CDR3 protein: CSFASGGRSDTQYF
J gene: TRBJ2-5; D gene: NA; V gene: TRBV10-2; clone size: NA; CDR3 DNA: TGCGCCAGCAGTGGCGCAGGGGCGGCCCAGTACTTC; CDR3 protein: CASSGAGAAQYF
J gene: TRBJ2-3; D gene: TRBD1; V gene: TRBV15; clone size: once; CDR3 DNA: TGTGCCACCAGCAGAGATGGACAGGGGGGGCTTAGCACAGATACGCAGTATTTT; CDR3 protein: CATSRDGQGGLSTDTQYF
J gene: TRBJ1-2; D gene: NA; V gene: TRBV7-8; clone size: NA; CDR3 DNA: TGTGCCAGCAGCTTATGGGCCTCCGGGACGGGGGGTGGCTACACCTTC; CDR3 protein: CASSLWASGTGGGYTF
J gene: TRBJ2-6; D gene: NA; V gene: TRBV15; clone size: NA; CDR3 DNA: TGTGCCACCAGCCCACGGACAGCTGGGGCCAACGTCCTGACTTTC; CDR3 protein: CATSPRTAGANVLTF
J gene: TRBJ1-6; D gene: TRBD1; V gene: TRBV6-5; clone size: NA; CDR3 DNA: TGTGCCAGCAGTAACGACAGGGACTATAATTCACCCCTCCACTTT; CDR3 protein: CASSNDRDYNSPLHF
J gene: TRBJ2-7; D gene: NA; V gene: TRBV5-1; clone size: NA; CDR3 DNA: TGCGCCAGCAGCTTTTTTTGGGGCCAAACCCCTGGGAGGAGCTACGAGCAGTACTTC; CDR3 protein: CASSFFWGQTPGRSYEQYF
J gene: TRBJ1-4; D gene: NA; V gene: TRBV6-1; clone size: NA; CDR3 DNA: TGTGCCACCCAGGGCGGGGAGAATGAAAAACTGTTTTTT; CDR3 protein: CATQGGENEKLFF
J gene: TRBJ1-1; D gene: NA; V gene: TRBV5-1; clone size: once; CDR3 DNA: TGCGGCAGCAGCTTTCAGGATGATAACACTGAAGCTTTCTTT; CDR3 protein: CGSSFQDDNTEAFF
J gene: TRBJ1-5; D gene: NA; V gene: TRBV4-1; clone size: NA; CDR3 DNA: TGCGCCAGCAGCCAAGATAAGTCGAGGGTGGGGCAGCCCCAGCATTTT; CDR3 protein: CASSQDKSRVGQPQHF
J gene: TRBJ2-3; D gene: TRBD2; V gene: TRBV7-3; clone size: NA; CDR3 DNA: TGTGCCAGCAGCTTATCCCCCCAACTAGCGGGGGCAGATACGCAGTATTTT; CDR3 protein: CASSLSPQLAGADTQYF
J gene: TRBJ1-2; D gene: NA; V gene: TRBV15; clone size: once; CDR3 DNA: TGTGCCACCAGCAGAGACGCAGGGTGGTCTAACTATGGCTACACCTTC; CDR3 protein: CATSRDAGWSNYGYTF
J gene: TRBJ2-3; D gene: TRBD2; V gene: TRBV7-6; clone size: once; CDR3 DNA: TGTGCCAGCAGTTCCATAACTAGCGGGGGGGCTTTGGCGCAGTATTTT; CDR3 protein: CASSSITSGGALAQYF
J gene: TRBJ2-1; D gene: NA; V gene: TRBV5-4; clone size: NA; CDR3 DNA: TGTGCCAGCAGCTCGCCCCAGGTCAATGAGCAGTTCTTC; CDR3 protein: CASSSPQVNEQFF
J gene: TRBJ2-5; D gene: TRBD1; V gene: TRBV6-5; clone size: NA; CDR3 DNA: TGTGCCAGCAGTTACTCCGACAGGGGAAGGGAGACCCAGTACTTC; CDR3 protein: CASSYSDRGRETQYF
J gene: TRBJ2-1; D gene: TRBD1; V gene: TRBV7-8; clone size: few; CDR3 DNA: TGTGCCAGCAGCTTAGTGGACAGGGGGCCTAGTGAGCAGTTCTTC; CDR3 protein: CASSLVDRGPSEQFF
J gene: TRBJ2-5; D gene: NA; V gene: TRBV7-2; clone size: NA; CDR3 DNA: TGTGCCAGCAGCTTAGTGGCGGGGGCCTCCTTGGAGACCCAGTACTTC; CDR3 protein: CASSLVAGASLETQYF
J gene: TRBJ2-1; D gene: TRBD2; V gene: TRBV7-9; clone size: NA; CDR3 DNA: TGTGCCAGCAGCTCCGGGACTAGTTACAATGAGCAGTTCTTC; CDR3 protein: CASSSGTSYNEQFF
J gene: TRBJ2-3; D gene: TRBD2; V gene: TRBV7-9; clone size: NA; CDR3 DNA: TGTGCCAGCAGCTTGGCGGGGGGCACGGATACGCAGTATTTT; CDR3 protein: CASSLAGGTDTQYF
J gene: TRBJ2-2; D gene: NA; V gene: TRBV5-6; clone size: NA; CDR3 DNA: TGTGCCAGCAGCTCAAGAAGCGCGGGGAACACCGGGGAGCTGTTTTTT; CDR3 protein: CASSSRSAGNTGELFF
J gene: TRBJ1-3; D gene: NA; V gene: TRBV4-1; clone size: NA; CDR3 DNA: TGCGCCAGCAGCCAAGACTACCCCGGAAACACCATATATTTT; CDR3 protein: CASSQDYPGNTIYF
J gene: TRBJ1-6; D gene: NA; V gene: TRBV5-4; clone size: NA; CDR3 DNA: TGTGCCAGCAGCTTGGGGGTGCTAGACTATAATTCACCCCTCCACTTT; CDR3 protein: CASSLGVLDYNSPLHF
J gene: TRBJ2-3; D gene: TRBD2; V gene: TRBV5-6; clone size: NA; CDR3 DNA: TGTGCCAGCAGCTTGGATAGCGGGGGGACAGATACGCAGTATTTT; CDR3 protein: CASSLDSGGTDTQYF
J gene: TRBJ1-1; D gene: NA; V gene: TRBV27; clone size: NA; CDR3 DNA: TGTGCCAGCAGTTCGGGAGGGGGAGGGACTGAAGCTTTCTTT; CDR3 protein: CASSSGGGGTEAFF
J gene: TRBJ2-3; D gene: TRBD1; V gene: TRBV10-3; clone size: few; CDR3 DNA: TGTGCCATCAGTGAGCCGGCCGGGACAGGGGGTACGGGTACGCAGTATTTT; CDR3 protein: CAISEPAGTGGTGTQYF
J gene: TRBJ1-1; D gene: NA; V gene: TRBV5-1; clone size: NA; CDR3 DNA: TGCGCCAGCAGCTTGGAAGAGGAAGCTTTCTTT; CDR3 protein: CASSLEEEAFF
J gene: TRBJ2-7; D gene: TRBD1; V gene: TRBV11-3; clone size: once; CDR3 DNA: TGTGCCAGCAGCTTTACAGGGGGCGGCGAGCAGTACTTC; CDR3 protein: CASSFTGGGEQYF
J gene: TRBJ1-1; D gene: TRBD1; V gene: TRBV9; clone size: NA; CDR3 DNA: TGTGCCAGCGGTACGCGGACAGGTCCCATGAACACTGAAGCTTTCTTT; CDR3 protein: CASGTRTGPMNTEAFF
J gene: TRBJ2-5; D gene: TRBD1; V gene: TRBV15; clone size: NA; CDR3 DNA: TGTGCCACTACAACAGGGGTTAGAGGGAAAGAGACCCAGTACTTC; CDR3 protein: CATTTGVRGKETQYF
J gene: TRBJ2-5; D gene: TRBD1; V gene: TRBV7-9; clone size: NA; CDR3 DNA: TGTGCCAGCAGCTCGGGACAGTCCACCCAGTACTTC; CDR3 protein: CASSSGQSTQYF
J gene: TRBJ2-3; D gene: NA; V gene: TRBV18; clone size: NA; CDR3 DNA: TGTGCCAGCTCACGGAGGGGGCCACCAGATACGCAGTATTTT; CDR3 protein: CASSRRGPPDTQYF
J gene: TRBJ1-1; D gene: NA; V gene: TRBV27; clone size: NA; CDR3 DNA: TGTGCCAGCCGGGGGGGGGTCTCTATCACTGAAGCTTTCTTT; CDR3 protein: CASRGGVSITEAFF
J gene: TRBJ2-4; D gene: NA; V gene: TRBV11-2; clone size: NA; CDR3 DNA: TGTGCCAGCAGCTCAATCCTCTCCATCGGGGGCATTCAGTACTTC; CDR3 protein: CASSSILSIGGIQYF
J gene: TRBJ2-1; D gene: TRBD2; V gene: TRBV7-7; clone size: NA; CDR3 DNA: TGTGCCAGCAGCTTAACGGCTAGCGGTTCCTACAATGAGCAGTTCTTC; CDR3 protein: CASSLTASGSYNEQFF
J gene: TRBJ2-5; D gene: NA; V gene: TRBV6-5; clone size: NA; CDR3 DNA: TGTGCCAGCAGGTCGGACAGAATGGGAGAGACCCAGTACTTC; CDR3 protein: CASRSDRMGETQYF
J gene: TRBJ2-1; D gene: NA; V gene: TRBV28; clone size: few; CDR3 DNA: TGTGCCAGCAGCTCTACGTGGAGTTACAATGAGCAGTTCTTC; CDR3 protein: CASSSTWSYNEQFF
J gene: TRBJ2-6; D gene: TRBD1; V gene: TRBV6-6; clone size: few; CDR3 DNA: TGTGCCAGCAGTAACACAGGGGAGTCAGGGGCCAACGTCCTGACTTTC; CDR3 protein: CASSNTGESGANVLTF
J gene: TRBJ1-4; D gene: TRBD1; V gene: TRBV9; clone size: once; CDR3 DNA: TGTGCCAGCAGCCCTGGAGATGACAGGGTGAATGAAAAACTGTTTTTT; CDR3 protein: CASSPGDDRVNEKLFF
J gene: TRBJ2-2; D gene: NA; V gene: TRBV7-2; clone size: few; CDR3 DNA: TGTGCCAGCAGCCGAAGGGGCCTAAACACCGGGGAGCTGTTTTTT; CDR3 protein: CASSRRGLNTGELFF
J gene: TRBJ1-1; D gene: NA; V gene: TRBV6-6; clone size: NA; CDR3 DNA: TGTGCCAGCAGTTACTCCGACAGCCGCACTGAAGCTTTCTTT; CDR3 protein: CASSYSDSRTEAFF